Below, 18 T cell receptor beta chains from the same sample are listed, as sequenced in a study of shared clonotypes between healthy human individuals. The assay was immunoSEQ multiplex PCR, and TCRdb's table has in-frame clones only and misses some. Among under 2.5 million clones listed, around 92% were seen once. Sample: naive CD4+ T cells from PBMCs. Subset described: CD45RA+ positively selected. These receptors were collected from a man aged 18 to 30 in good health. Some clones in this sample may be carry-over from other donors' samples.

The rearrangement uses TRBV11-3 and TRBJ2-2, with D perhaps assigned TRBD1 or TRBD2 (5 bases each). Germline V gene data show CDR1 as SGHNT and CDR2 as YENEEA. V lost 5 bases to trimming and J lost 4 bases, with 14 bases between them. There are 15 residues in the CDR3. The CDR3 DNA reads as TGTGCCAGCAGCCCGGGACCGACTGGCACCGGGGAGCTGTTTTTT. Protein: CASSPGPTGTGELFF.

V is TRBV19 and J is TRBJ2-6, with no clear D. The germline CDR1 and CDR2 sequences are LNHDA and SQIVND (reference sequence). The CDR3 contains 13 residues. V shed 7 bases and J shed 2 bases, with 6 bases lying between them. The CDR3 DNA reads TGTGCCAGTATGGAGACTGGGGCCAACGTCCTGACTTTC. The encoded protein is CASMETGANVLTF.

The CDR3 here is CASRDDIAANSYEQYF. The CDR3 region has the DNA TGTGCCAGTAGGGACGATATAGCGGCCAACTCCTACGAGCAGTACTTC. The rearrangement uses TRBV19 and TRBJ2-7; TRBD2 might be the D (6 bases). V lost 6 bases, J lost 0 bases, and 18 bases lay in between. Per the germline V gene, CDR1 is LNHDA and CDR2 is SQIVND (reference sequence). CDR3 length: 16 residues.

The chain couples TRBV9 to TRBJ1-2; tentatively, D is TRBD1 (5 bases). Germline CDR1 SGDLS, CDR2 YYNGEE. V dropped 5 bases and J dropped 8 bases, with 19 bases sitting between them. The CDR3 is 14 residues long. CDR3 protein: CASSLVDWGRGYTF. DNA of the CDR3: TGTGCCAGCAGTCTCGTAGATTGGGGACGCGGCTACACCTTC.

CDR3 nucleotide sequence: TGTGCCAGCAGCCAACCTCGGACTAGCGGAGGCACGGCCCAGTACTTC. It translates to CASSQPRTSGGTAQYF. This chain links TRBV4-2 with TRBJ2-5, with 10 bases that match TRBD2. The trim removed 2 bases at V and 9 bases at J, leaving 12 bases unmatched. CDR1 is LGHNA, CDR2 YNFKEQ, per germline. The CDR3 consists of 16 residues.

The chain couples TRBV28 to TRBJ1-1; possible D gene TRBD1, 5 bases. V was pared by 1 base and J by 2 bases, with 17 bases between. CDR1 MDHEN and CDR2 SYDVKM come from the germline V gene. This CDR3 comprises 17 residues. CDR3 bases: TGTGCCAGCAGTTTATATGATTCGGGGCGTTTTAACACTGAAGCTTTCTTT. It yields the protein CASSLYDSGRFNTEAFF. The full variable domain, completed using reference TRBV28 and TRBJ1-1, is DVKVTQSSRYLVKRTGEKVFLECVQDMDHENMFWYRQDPGLGLRLIYFSYDVKMKEKGDIPEGYSVSREKKERFSLILESASTNQTSMYLCASSLYDSGRFNTEAFFGQGTRLTVV.

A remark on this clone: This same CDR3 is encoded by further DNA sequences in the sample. CDR3 loop: CASRQGARETQYF. CDR3 sequence (DNA): TGCGCCAGCCGTCAGGGGGCTCGGGAGACCCAGTACTTC. This chain connects TRBV10-2 to TRBJ2-5; 8 bases line up with TRBD1. Losses at the gene ends were 8 bases for V and 5 bases for J; bases not matched to a gene: 7. Germline V CDR1 and CDR2: WSHSY, SAAADI. There are 13 residues in the CDR3.

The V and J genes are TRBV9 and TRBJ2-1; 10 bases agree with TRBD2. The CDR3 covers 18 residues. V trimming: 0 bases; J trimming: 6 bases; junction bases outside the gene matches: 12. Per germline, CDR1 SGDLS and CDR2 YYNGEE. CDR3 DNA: TGTGCCAGCAGCGTAGGGATCGGCGCTAGCGGGAGTGCCAATGAGCAGTTCTTC. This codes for CASSVGIGASGSANEQFF.

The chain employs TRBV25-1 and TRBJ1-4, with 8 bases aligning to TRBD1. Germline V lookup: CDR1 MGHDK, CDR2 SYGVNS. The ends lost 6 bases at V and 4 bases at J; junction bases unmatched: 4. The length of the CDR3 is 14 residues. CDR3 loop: CASSRTGFNEKLFF. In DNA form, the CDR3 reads TGTGCCAGCAGCCGGACAGGGTTTAATGAAAAACTGTTTTTT.

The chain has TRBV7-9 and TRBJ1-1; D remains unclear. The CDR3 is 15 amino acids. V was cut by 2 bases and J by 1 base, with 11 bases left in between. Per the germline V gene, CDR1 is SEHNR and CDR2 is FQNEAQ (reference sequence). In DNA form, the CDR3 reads TGTGCCAGCAGCTTATCCCTCCGGAAGAACACTGAAGCTTTCTTT. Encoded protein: CASSLSLRKNTEAFF.

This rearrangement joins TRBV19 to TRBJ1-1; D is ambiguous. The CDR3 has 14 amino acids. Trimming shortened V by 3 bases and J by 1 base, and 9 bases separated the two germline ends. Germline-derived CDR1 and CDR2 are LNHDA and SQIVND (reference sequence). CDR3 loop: CASSINKGNTEAFF. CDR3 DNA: TGTGCCAGTAGTATTAACAAGGGGAACACTGAAGCTTTCTTT. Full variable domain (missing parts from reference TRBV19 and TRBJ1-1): DGGITQSPKYLFRKEGQNVTLSCEQNLNHDAMYWYRQDPGQGLRLIYYSQIVNDFQKGDIAEGYSVSREKKESFPLTVTSAQKNPTAFYLCASSINKGNTEAFFGQGTRLTVV.

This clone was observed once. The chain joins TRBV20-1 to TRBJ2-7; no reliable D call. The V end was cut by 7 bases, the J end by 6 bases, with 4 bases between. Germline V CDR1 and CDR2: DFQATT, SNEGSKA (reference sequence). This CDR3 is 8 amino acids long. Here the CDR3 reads CSVSEQYF. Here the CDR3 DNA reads TGCAGTGTCTCCGAGCAGTACTTC.

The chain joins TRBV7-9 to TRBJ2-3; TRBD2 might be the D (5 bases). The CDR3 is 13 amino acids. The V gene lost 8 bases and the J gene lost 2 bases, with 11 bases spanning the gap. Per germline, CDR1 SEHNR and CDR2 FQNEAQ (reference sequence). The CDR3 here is CASLRGSTDTQYF. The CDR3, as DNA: TGTGCCAGCCTGAGAGGGTCCACAGATACGCAGTATTTT.

CDR3 region: CASTPGTGEEKLFF. The DNA of the CDR3 is TGTGCCAGCACTCCGGGGACAGGGGAGGAAAAACTGTTTTTT. This chain links TRBV28 with TRBJ1-4, with 10 bases aligning to TRBD1. Germline CDR1 MDHEN, CDR2 SYDVKM. J lost 8 bases, V lost 7 bases, and 7 bases had no gene match. This CDR3 spans 14 amino acids.

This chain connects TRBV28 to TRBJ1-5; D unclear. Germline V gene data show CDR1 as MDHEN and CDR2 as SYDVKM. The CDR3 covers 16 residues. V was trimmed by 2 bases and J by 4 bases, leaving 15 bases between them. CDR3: CASSLEPQAGNQPQHF. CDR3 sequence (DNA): TGTGCCAGCAGTTTAGAGCCCCAGGCTGGTAATCAGCCCCAGCATTTT.

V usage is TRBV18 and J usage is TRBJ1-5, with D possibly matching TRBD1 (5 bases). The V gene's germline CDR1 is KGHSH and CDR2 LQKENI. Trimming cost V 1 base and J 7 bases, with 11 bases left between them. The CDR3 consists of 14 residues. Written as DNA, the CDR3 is TGTGCCAGCTCACCACGGGGGGGACTGCAGCCCCAGCATTTT. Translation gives CASSPRGGLQPQHF.

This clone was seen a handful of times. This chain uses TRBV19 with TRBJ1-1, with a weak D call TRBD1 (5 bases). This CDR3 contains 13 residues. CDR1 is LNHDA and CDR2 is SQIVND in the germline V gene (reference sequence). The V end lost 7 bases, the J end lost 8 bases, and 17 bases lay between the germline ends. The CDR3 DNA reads TGTGCCAGTACCCCTAGAAGGGGATTGGAAGCTTTCTTT. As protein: CASTPRRGLEAFF.

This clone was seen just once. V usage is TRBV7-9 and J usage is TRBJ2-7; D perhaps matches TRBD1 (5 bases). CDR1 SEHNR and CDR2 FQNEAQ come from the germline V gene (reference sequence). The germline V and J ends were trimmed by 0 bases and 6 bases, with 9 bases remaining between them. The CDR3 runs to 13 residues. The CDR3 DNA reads TGTGCCAGCAGCTTAGCGCTGGGGCGCGAGCAGTACTTC. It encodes CASSLALGREQYF.